Below, 8 T cell receptor beta chains from the same sample are listed, as sequenced in a study of cytomegalovirus exposure and HLA in healthy donors. Researchers ran the PCR with 60 Vbeta and 13 Jbeta primers. Assay: immunoSEQ multiplex PCR; the TCRdb copy retains only in-frame clones and omits some. The table has fewer than 90,000 clones, 81% seen once. Material: PBMCs. The receptors come from a human donor in good health.

This chain uses TRBV2 with TRBJ2-2; 8 bases fit TRBD2. The trim removed 6 bases at V and 4 bases at J, leaving 10 bases unmatched. This CDR3 is built from 16 residues. Germline V CDR1 and CDR2: SNHLY, FYNNEI. CDR3: CASRALGGGPTGELFF. The CDR3, as DNA: TGTGCCAGCAGGGCCCTCGGCGGGGGGCCCACCGGGGAGCTGTTTTTT.

This rearrangement joins TRBV27 to TRBJ1-4; D gene unclear. In germline, CDR1 is MNHEY, CDR2 SMNVEV (reference sequence). V was clipped by 5 bases and J by 8 bases, with 15 bases between them. This CDR3 has 14 amino acids. The CDR3 DNA follows: TGTGCCAGCAGTCCGTATGAGGAAAGCGAAAAACTGTTTTTT. It translates to CASSPYEESEKLFF.

The rearrangement links TRBV19 to TRBJ2-2, with 8 bases matching TRBD1. Germline trimming cut 6 bases from V and 5 bases from J; bases unmatched to any gene: 11. The CDR3 has 16 amino acids. Germline V gene data show CDR1 as LNHDA and CDR2 as SQIVND (reference sequence). CDR3 DNA sequence: TGTGCCAGTAGAAGCCGGACAGGGAAGGGGACCGGGGAGCTGTTTTTT. It specifies CASRSRTGKGTGELFF.

This clone occurred a few times. The chain recombines TRBV19 with TRBJ1-6; 7 bases align to TRBD1. This CDR3 has 15 residues. The germline V gene encodes CDR1 LNHDA and CDR2 SQIVND (reference sequence). The ends lost 0 bases at V and 7 bases at J; junction bases unmatched: 3. As DNA, the CDR3 is TGTGCCAGTAGTATAGAGGAGACAGGGAATTCACCCCTCCACTTT. Translating it yields CASSIEETGNSPLHF.

CDR3 residues: CASSPTREVSTDTQYF. The CDR3 region has the DNA TGCGCCAGCAGCCCTACCAGGGAGGTTAGCACAGATACGCAGTATTTT. The rearrangement uses TRBV5-1 and TRBJ2-3; TRBD2 might be the D (6 bases). V gave up 4 bases and J gave up 0 bases, with 15 bases separating them. The CDR3 consists of 16 residues. Germline loops: CDR1 SGHRS, CDR2 YFSETQ.

The CDR3 DNA is TGTGCCAGCAGTTTAGGACGGGGGGTGGCAGATACGCAGTATTTT. Amino acid sequence: CASSLGRGVADTQYF. The chain recombines TRBV27 with TRBJ2-3; 7 bases are shared with TRBD2. From germline, CDR1 is MNHEY and CDR2 SMNVEV (reference sequence). The CDR3 has 15 residues. Unmatched junction bases numbered 6, after V lost 2 bases and J lost 4 bases.

This clone turned up a few times. This chain's CDR3 is CASSTNSAGELFF. DNA of the CDR3: TGTGCCAGCAGCACAAACAGTGCCGGGGAGCTGTTTTTT. This chain uses TRBV7-3 with TRBJ2-2; D unclear. CDR1 is SGHTA, CDR2 FQGTGA, per germline. V shed 5 bases and J shed 6 bases, with 10 bases lying between them. The CDR3 length is 13 residues. Combining the CDR3 with reference TRBV7-3 and TRBJ2-2 gives the whole variable domain GAGVSQTPSNKVTEKGKYVELRCDPISGHTALYWYRQSLGQGPEFLIYFQGTGAADDSGLPNDRFFAVRPEGSVSTLKIQRTERGDSAVYLCASSTNSAGELFFGEGSRLTVL.

The chain is built from TRBV5-1 and TRBJ2-3, with TRBD2 matching 10 bases. The length of the CDR3 is 18 residues. Trimming at V came to 0 bases and at J to 2 bases, leaving 9 bases not matched to a gene. CDR1 is SGHRS and CDR2 is YFSETQ in the germline V gene. In DNA, the CDR3 is TGCGCCAGCAGCTTGGCTCGGGGTAGCGGGGGGTCCACAGATACGCAGTATTTT. Translation gives CASSLARGSGGSTDTQYF.